The next 3 T cell receptor beta chains were all read from a single sample in a study of blood T cell repertoires in COVID-19. The table came from immunoSEQ multiplex PCR; TCRdb's copy has only in-frame clones and leaves some out. The sample contains about 53,000 clones, approximately 80% of which appear only once. The sequencing sample was made of peripheral blood. The receptors stem from a man between 65 and 80 years old with active or convalescent COVID-19.

The CDR3 spells CASSLGQGQPYEQYF. CDR3 bases: TGTGCCAGCAGCTTGGGTCAGGGCCAACCCTACGAGCAGTACTTC. The genes are TRBV5-5 and TRBJ2-7; D is perhaps TRBD1 (5 bases). The CDR3 loop spans 15 amino acids. Trimming shortened V by 0 bases and J by 2 bases, and 12 bases separated the two germline ends. Germline V gene data show CDR1 as SGHKS and CDR2 as YYEKEE (reference sequence).

V is TRBV7-6 and J is TRBJ1-5; a weak D match, TRBD1 (5 bases). Germline V lookup: CDR1 SGHVS, CDR2 FNYEAQ. The CDR3 contains 15 residues. The V end was cut by 5 bases, the J end by 4 bases, with 15 bases between. The CDR3 spells CASSRSQGGNQPQHF. For the CDR3, the DNA is TGTGCCAGCAGCCGCAGCCAGGGCGGTAATCAGCCCCAGCATTTT. The whole variable domain, filled in from reference TRBV7-6 and TRBJ1-5, reads GAGVSQSPRYKVTKRGQDVALRCDPISGHVSLYWYRQALGQGPEFLTYFNYEAQQDKSGLPNDRFSAERPEGSISTLTIQRTEQRDSAMYRCASSRSQGGNQPQHFGDGTRLSIL.

The chain carries TRBV7-2 and TRBJ2-3, with 12 bases lining up with TRBD2. Germline-derived CDR1 and CDR2 are SGHTA and FQGNSA. V shed 5 bases, J shed 5 bases, and the junction held 8 bases outside the gene matches. This CDR3 is built from 16 residues. CDR3 nucleotides: TGTGCCAGCAGCACCTCTAGCGGGAGGGCGGTAGATACGCAGTATTTT. It translates to CASSTSSGRAVDTQYF.